This T cell receptor (beta chain) was identified in a study of T cell responses to AZD1222 COVID-19 vaccine. Overall study findings and caveats: Nearly half of unique spike-specific TCRs reportedly avoided B.1.351 and B.1.1.7 mutated regions.

Germline V gives CDR1 LNHNV, CDR2 YYDKDF (reference sequence). CDR3 size: 15 residues. The junction had 10 bases not matched to a gene; V was cut back by 10 bases and J by 1 base. TCRdb keeps only in-frame clones here, not all; method: immunoSEQ multiplex PCR. Here the sample spans about 170,000 clones, about nine tenths being singletons. Points on this clone: Its matching antigen is unknown.

This clonotype was sampled from an adult in good health. The chain recombines TRBV15 with TRBJ2-1, with 7 bases aligning to TRBD2. Sequenced here: peripheral blood, sampled on day 0 of AZD1222 vaccination. The CDR3 region is CASRLAVQSYNEQFF. The CDR3 nucleotides read TGTGCCAGTAGGCTAGCGGTGCAATCCTACAATGAGCAGTTCTTC.